The rows below give T cell receptor beta chains drawn from one sample of a study of control samples from healthy donors and cancer patients. Produced via immunoSEQ multiplex PCR; TCRdb's table is partial and in-frame only. Among 120,000 to 150,000 clones, 94% were seen once, and the ten largest hold around 14%. What was sequenced was blood. The receptors were gathered from a man aged 35 to 55 in good health. The conserved cysteine and the conserved F or W are not part of the CDR3 here. The order of the fields is V gene, CDR3 protein.

V: TRBV5-5; CDR3: ASSSGLGGGDTQY
V: TRBV28; CDR3: ASSSSTGNYGYT
V: TRBV24-1; CDR3: ATSGAGNTEAF
V: TRBV2; CDR3: ARNSLAGETTDTQY
V: TRBV5-8; CDR3: ASSLQGPNTEAF
V: TRBV7-8; CDR3: ASSLASGGAATQY
V: TRBV6-1; CDR3: ASSSQGAIAEAF
V: TRBV6-5; CDR3: ASMAWSIDYGYT
V: TRBV7-2; CDR3: ASSLVTGDTQY
V: TRBV7-9; CDR3: ASSPKGSRNYGYT
V: TRBV11-2; CDR3: ASSSVGTANTEAF
V: TRBV6-5; CDR3: ASSFGPSWEGYT
V: TRBV6-4; CDR3: ASSASGSSHGYT
V: TRBV6-1; CDR3: ASSAGQGAGNTEAF
V: TRBV27; CDR3: ASSLTGRSNYGYT
V: TRBV10-2; CDR3: ASSRATNEKLF
V: TRBV27; CDR3: ASSLRQGNYEQY
V: TRBV3-1/TRBV3-2; CDR3: ASSQGASGGPYEQY
V: TRBV7-9; CDR3: ASSLGYGDSNQPQH
V: TRBV13; CDR3: ASSPGNTEAF
V: TRBV7-9; CDR3: ALAGAPNTGELF
V: TRBV2; CDR3: ASSARGGDNSPLH
V: TRBV28; CDR3: ASRQDVLWAGTEAF
V: TRBV11-2; CDR3: ASSFQTGGSTEAF
V: TRBV13; CDR3: ASSRITAGTENTGELF
V: TRBV7-9; CDR3: ASSSERGNEQF
V: TRBV7-2; CDR3: ASSSLGTSGSSYNEQF
V: TRBV11-2; CDR3: ASSTLWGGRETQY
V: TRBV19; CDR3: ASSSGQGPYEQY
V: TRBV2; CDR3: AGSADTSYEQY
V: TRBV7-3; CDR3: ASSVGGGAYNEQF
V: TRBV28; CDR3: ASSITGHSNEKLF
V: TRBV5-6; CDR3: ASSLGRAPDTQY
V: TRBV3-1/TRBV3-2; CDR3: ASSQATAKLF
V: TRBV7-7; CDR3: ASSPHRQVGEKLF
V: TRBV4-2; CDR3: ASSQVLAGNPSYNEQF
V: TRBV14; CDR3: ASSQWTGAVNEQF
V: TRBV15; CDR3: ATSRGLAGGPTNEQF
V: TRBV13; CDR3: ASSPIGQGETQY
V: TRBV6-6; CDR3: ASSYSVAGVRSQY
V: TRBV11-2; CDR3: ASSSYRKREGGDNEQF
V: TRBV6-5; CDR3: ASRFSGSADTQY